One sample yielded the 6 T cell receptor beta chains listed below, sequenced in a study of blood T cell repertoires in COVID-19. Repertoires were generated with immunoSEQ multiplex PCR, while TCRdb's copy carries only in-frame clones and drops some. Among 150,000 to 200,000 clones listed, approximately 90% were seen once. Sequenced sample: peripheral blood. Receptors were obtained from a woman aged 18-29 years who had recovered from COVID-19.

The chain uses TRBV4-3 and TRBJ1-4; D is perhaps TRBD1 (5 bases). Germline CDR1 reads LGHNA; CDR2 reads YSLEER. This CDR3 has 18 residues. V was shortened by 0 bases and J by 1 base, with 15 bases between the two germline ends. Here the CDR3 DNA reads TGCGCCAGCAGCCAAGAAGGGTGGGGCGACGGAACTAATGAAAAACTGTTTTTT. It encodes CASSQEGWGDGTNEKLFF.

The chain links TRBV21-1 to TRBJ2-7; the table's D call, TRBD1, has no DNA check behind it. TRBV21-1 counts as a pseudogene. The CDR3 is 12 residues long. CDR3 region: CASSKPQYEQYV. DNA of the CDR3: TGTGCCAGCAGCAAACCCCAGTACGAGCAGTACGTC.

The rearrangement links TRBV19 to TRBJ1-2; tentative D call: TRBD1 (5 bases). V was cut by 3 bases and J by 2 bases, with 13 bases left in between. Germline V lookup: CDR1 LNHDA, CDR2 SQIVND (reference sequence). The CDR3 totals 15 residues. The CDR3 spells CASSMGGAANYGYTF. Here the CDR3 DNA reads TGTGCCAGTAGTATGGGGGGAGCAGCAAACTATGGCTACACCTTC. The full variable domain, completed using reference TRBV19 and TRBJ1-2, is DGGITQSPKYLFRKEGQNVTLSCEQNLNHDAMYWYRQDPGQGLRLIYYSQIVNDFQKGDIAEGYSVSREKKESFPLTVTSAQKNPTAFYLCASSMGGAANYGYTFGSGTRLTVV.

The rearrangement uses TRBV4-2 and TRBJ2-1, with a weak D call TRBD1 (5 bases). V dropped 4 bases and J dropped 0 bases, with 16 bases sitting between them. In germline, CDR1 is LGHNA, CDR2 YNFKEQ. This CDR3 comprises 17 residues. The CDR3 DNA sequence: TGTGCCAGCAGCCCCCCAGGGCGGCGCAACTCCTACAATGAGCAGTTCTTC. This encodes CASSPPGRRNSYNEQFF.

J is TRBJ2-7 and V is TRBV6-2 or TRBV6-3; the D gene is possibly TRBD2 (6 bases). Trimming pared 5 bases from V and 0 bases from J, leaving 17 bases between. The CDR3 sequence is 16 residues long. Germline V gene sequence: CDR1 MNHEY, CDR2 SVGEGT. CDR3 region: CASSDLLADSSYEQYV. The CDR3, as DNA: TGTGCCAGCAGTGACTTACTAGCAGACAGCTCCTACGAGCAGTACGTC.

The chain carries TRBV9 and TRBJ1-3, with 7 nucleotides matching TRBD1. This CDR3 spans 15 amino acids. CDR1 is SGDLS and CDR2 is YYNGEE in the germline V gene. Trimming at V came to 6 bases and at J to 1 base, leaving 7 bases not matched to a gene. The CDR3 region has the DNA TGTGCCAGCACTAAAGGGGGCGAATCTGGAAACACCATATATTTT. This codes for CASTKGGESGNTIYF.